This T cell receptor (beta chain) was sequenced during a study of blood T cell repertoires in COVID-19. Study-wide context: Acute-phase and convalescent COVID-19 samples originated in the United States, Italy and Spain. Sources were T cells, B-cell-depleted T cells, or PBMCs; the material itself was cDNA or gDNA.

The germline CDR1 and CDR2 sequences are KGHSH and LQKENI. V was cut by 2 bases and J by 0 bases, with 13 bases left in between. CDR3 length: 16 amino acids. Clones were sequenced by immunoSEQ multiplex PCR, and TCRdb holds only the in-frame ones, with some missing. In the table there are about 380,000 clones, roughly 86% of which are singletons. The sample taken for sequencing was peripheral blood. The sequence was collected from a human donor with acute or convalescent COVID-19. The donor label of this sample is uncertain. J is TRBJ1-1 and V is TRBV18, with D possibly TRBD1 on 5 matching bases. For the CDR3, the DNA is TGTGCCAGCTCACCAACCTACGTAGGGGTGAACACTGAAGCTTTCTTT. Translating it yields CASSPTYVGVNTEAFF.